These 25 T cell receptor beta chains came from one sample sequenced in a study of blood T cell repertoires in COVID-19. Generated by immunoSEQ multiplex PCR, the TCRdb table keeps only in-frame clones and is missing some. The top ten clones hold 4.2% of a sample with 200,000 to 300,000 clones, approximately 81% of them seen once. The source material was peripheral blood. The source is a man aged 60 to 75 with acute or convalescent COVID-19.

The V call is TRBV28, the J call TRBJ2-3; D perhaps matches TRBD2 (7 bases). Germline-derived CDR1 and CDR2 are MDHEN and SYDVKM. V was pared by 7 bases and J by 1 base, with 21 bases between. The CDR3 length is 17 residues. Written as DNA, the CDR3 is TGTGCCAGCAACTCGGGGGGCCTGAGACTTCGCACAGATACGCAGTATTTT. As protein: CASNSGGLRLRTDTQYF. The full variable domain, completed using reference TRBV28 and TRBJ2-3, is DVKVTQSSRYLVKRTGEKVFLECVQDMDHENMFWYRQDPGLGLRLIYFSYDVKMKEKGDIPEGYSVSREKKERFSLILESASTNQTSMYLCASNSGGLRLRTDTQYFGPGTRLTVL.

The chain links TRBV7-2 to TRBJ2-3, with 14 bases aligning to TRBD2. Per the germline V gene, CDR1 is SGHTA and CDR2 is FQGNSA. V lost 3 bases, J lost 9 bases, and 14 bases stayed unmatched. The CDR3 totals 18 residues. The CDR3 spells CASSFRGTSGSTVSTQYF. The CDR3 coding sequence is TGTGCCAGCAGCTTTAGAGGGACTAGCGGGAGCACTGTGTCCACGCAGTATTTT.

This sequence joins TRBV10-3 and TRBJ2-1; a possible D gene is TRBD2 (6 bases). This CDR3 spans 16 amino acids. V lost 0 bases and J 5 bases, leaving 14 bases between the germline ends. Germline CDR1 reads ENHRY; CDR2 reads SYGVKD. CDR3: CAISESVSGVHNEQFF. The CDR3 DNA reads TGTGCCATCAGTGAGTCGGTTTCGGGGGTGCACAATGAGCAGTTCTTC.

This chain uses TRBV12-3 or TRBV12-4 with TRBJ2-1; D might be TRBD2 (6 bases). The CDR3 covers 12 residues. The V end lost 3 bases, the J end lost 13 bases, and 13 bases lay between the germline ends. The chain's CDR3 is CASSFGGREQFF. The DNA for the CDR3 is TGTGCCAGCAGTTTCGGTGGGCGGGAACAGTTCTTC.

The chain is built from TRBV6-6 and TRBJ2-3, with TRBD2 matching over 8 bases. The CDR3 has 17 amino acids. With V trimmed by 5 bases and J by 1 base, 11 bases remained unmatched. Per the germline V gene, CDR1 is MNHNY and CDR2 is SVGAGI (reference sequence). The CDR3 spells CASSPHRAGAGTDTQYF. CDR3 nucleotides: TGTGCCAGCAGTCCCCATCGAGCGGGAGCGGGCACAGATACGCAGTATTTT.

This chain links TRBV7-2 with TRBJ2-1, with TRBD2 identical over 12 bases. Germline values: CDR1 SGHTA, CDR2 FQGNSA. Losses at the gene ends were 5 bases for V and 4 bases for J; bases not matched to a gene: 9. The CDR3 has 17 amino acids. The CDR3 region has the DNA TGTGCCAGCAGCCCGCCTAGCGGGAGGGCCCTTTACAATGAGCAGTTCTTC. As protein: CASSPPSGRALYNEQFF.

CDR3 residues: CSASFWGRGSGELFF. The CDR3, as DNA: TGCAGTGCTAGTTTTTGGGGGAGGGGATCCGGGGAGCTGTTTTTT. The chain is built from TRBV20-1 and TRBJ2-2, with 7 positions matching TRBD2. Germline-derived CDR1 and CDR2 are DFQATT and SNEGSKA (reference sequence). Unmatched junction bases numbered 10, after V lost 3 bases and J lost 6 bases. This CDR3 has 15 residues.

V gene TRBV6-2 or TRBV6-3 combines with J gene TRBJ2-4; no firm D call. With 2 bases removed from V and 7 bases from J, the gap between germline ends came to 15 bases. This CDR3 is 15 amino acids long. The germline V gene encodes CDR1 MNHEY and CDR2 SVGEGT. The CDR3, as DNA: TGTGCCAGCAGTTACCGGCAGACCGTCGGGAACATTCAGTACTTC. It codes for CASSYRQTVGNIQYF.

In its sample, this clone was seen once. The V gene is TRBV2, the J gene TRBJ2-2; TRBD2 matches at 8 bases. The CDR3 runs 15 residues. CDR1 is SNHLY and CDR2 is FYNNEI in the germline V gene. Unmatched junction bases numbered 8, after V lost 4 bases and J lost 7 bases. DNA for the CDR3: TGTGCCAGCAGTGGGAATAGCGGGATCGGCGGGGAGCTGTTTTTT. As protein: CASSGNSGIGGELFF.

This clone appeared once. CDR3 sequence: CASSAASAVSEPQHF. In DNA form, the CDR3 reads TGTGCCAGCAGTGCAGCGTCCGCGGTTTCCGAGCCCCAGCATTTT. This chain joins TRBV6-1 and TRBJ1-5; D is ambiguous. The CDR3 runs 15 residues. V was shortened by 4 bases and J by 8 bases, with 18 bases between the two germline ends. CDR1 and CDR2 from the germline V gene are MNHNS and SASEGT.

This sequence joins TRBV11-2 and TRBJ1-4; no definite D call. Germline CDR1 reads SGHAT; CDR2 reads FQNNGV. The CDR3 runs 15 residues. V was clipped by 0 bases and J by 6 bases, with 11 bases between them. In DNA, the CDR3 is TGTGCCAGCAGCTTAGAGGCCCCCGGGGATGAAAAACTGTTTTTT. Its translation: CASSLEAPGDEKLFF.

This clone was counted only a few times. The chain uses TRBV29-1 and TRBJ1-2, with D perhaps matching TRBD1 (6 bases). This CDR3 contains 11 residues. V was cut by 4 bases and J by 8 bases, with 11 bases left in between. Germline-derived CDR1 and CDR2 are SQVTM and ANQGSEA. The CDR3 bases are TGCAGCGTTGGGGGAACAGGGGGCTACACCTTC. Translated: CSVGGTGGYTF.

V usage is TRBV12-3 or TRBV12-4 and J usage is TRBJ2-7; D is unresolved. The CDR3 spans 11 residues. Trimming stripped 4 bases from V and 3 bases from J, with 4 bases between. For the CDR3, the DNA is TGTGCCAGCAGTTCGGGCTACGAGCAGTACTTC. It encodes CASSSGYEQYF.

The CDR3 here is CASSEPTGTYGYTF. The CDR3 coding sequence is TGTGCCAGCAGTGAACCGACAGGGACGTATGGCTACACCTTC. The chain joins TRBV6-1 to TRBJ1-2; 7 nucleotides agree with TRBD1. The V segment lost 2 bases and the J segment 5 bases; nucleotides outside the gene matches: 5. The length of the CDR3 is 14 residues. CDR1 and CDR2 (germline): MNHNS, SASEGT.

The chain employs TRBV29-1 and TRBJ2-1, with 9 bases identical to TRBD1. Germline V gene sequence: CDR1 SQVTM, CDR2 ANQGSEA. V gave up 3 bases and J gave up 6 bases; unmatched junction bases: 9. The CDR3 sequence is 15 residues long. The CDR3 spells CSVEGTGNVGNEQFF. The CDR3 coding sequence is TGCAGCGTTGAGGGGACAGGGAATGTGGGCAATGAGCAGTTCTTC.

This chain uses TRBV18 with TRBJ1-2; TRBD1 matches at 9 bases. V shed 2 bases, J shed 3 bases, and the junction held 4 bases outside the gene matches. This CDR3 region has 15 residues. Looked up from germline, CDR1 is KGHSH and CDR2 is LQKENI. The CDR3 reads CASSPRTGADYGYTF. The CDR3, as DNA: TGTGCCAGCTCACCAAGGACAGGGGCTGACTATGGCTACACCTTC.

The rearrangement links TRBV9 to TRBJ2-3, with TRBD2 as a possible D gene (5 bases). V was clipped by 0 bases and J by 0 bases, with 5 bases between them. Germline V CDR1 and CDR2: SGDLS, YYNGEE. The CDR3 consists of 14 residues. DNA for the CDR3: TGTGCCAGCAGCGTAGAGCGGAGCACAGATACGCAGTATTTT. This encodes CASSVERSTDTQYF.

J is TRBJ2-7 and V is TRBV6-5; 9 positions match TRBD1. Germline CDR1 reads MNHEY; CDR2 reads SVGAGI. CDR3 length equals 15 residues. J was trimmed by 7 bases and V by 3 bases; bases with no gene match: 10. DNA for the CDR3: TGTGCCAGCAGTTATGAGGGACAGGGTGTAATGGAGCAGTACTTC. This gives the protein CASSYEGQGVMEQYF.

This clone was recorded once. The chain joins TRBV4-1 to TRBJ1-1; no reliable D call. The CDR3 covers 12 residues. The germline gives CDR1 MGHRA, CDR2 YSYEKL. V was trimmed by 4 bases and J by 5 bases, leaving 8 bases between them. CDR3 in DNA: TGCGCCAGCAGCCCGTCGGGGACTGAAGCTTTCTTT. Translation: CASSPSGTEAFF.

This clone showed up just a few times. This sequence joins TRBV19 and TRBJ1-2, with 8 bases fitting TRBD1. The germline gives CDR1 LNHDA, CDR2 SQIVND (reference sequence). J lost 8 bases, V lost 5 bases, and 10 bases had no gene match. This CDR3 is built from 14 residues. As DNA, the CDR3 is TGTGCCAGTAGTGCGACAGGGGCTGTAGCGGGCTACACCTTC. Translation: CASSATGAVAGYTF.

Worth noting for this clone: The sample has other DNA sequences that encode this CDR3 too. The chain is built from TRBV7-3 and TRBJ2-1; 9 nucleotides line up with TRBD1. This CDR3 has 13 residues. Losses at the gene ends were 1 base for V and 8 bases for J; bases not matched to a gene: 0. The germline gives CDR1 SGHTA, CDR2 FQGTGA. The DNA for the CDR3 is TGTGCCAGCAGCTTAAGGACAGGGGATGAGCAGTTCTTC. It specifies CASSLRTGDEQFF.

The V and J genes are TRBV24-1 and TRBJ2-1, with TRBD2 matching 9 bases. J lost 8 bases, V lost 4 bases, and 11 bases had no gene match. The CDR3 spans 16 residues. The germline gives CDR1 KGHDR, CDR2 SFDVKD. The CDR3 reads CATSDRKGTSLDEQFF. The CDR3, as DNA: TGTGCCACCAGTGACAGAAAAGGGACTAGCCTCGATGAGCAGTTCTTC.

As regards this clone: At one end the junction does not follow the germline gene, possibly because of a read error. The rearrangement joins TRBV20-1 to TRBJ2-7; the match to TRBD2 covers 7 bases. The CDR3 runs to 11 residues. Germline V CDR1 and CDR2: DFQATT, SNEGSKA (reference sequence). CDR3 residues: CSARVRGRESF. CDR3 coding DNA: TGCAGTGCCAGAGTACGAGGGCGGGAGAGCTTC.

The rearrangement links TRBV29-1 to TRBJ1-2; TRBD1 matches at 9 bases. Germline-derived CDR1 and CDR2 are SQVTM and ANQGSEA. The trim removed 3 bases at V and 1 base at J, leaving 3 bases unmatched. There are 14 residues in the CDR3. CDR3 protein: CSVEKDRGNYGYTF. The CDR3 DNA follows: TGCAGCGTTGAGAAGGACAGGGGTAACTATGGCTACACCTTC.

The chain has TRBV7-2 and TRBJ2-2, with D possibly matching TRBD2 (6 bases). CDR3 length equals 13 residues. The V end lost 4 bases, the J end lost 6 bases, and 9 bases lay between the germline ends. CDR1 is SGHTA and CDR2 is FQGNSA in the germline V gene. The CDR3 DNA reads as TGTGCCAGCAGCTCCCAGCGGGCCGGGGAGCTGTTTTTT. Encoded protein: CASSSQRAGELFF. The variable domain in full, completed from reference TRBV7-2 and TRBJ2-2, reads GAGVSQSPSNKVTEKGKDVELRCDPISGHTALYWYRQSLGQGLEFLIYFQGNSAPDKSGLPSDRFSAERTGGSVSTLTIQRTQQEDSAVYLCASSSQRAGELFFGEGSRLTVL.